This T cell receptor beta chain was obtained from a study of response to subunit inactivated influenza vaccine. Broader study findings: Seasonal influenza vaccination, on each occasion, was suggested by the authors to recruit few new T cells.

TCRdb itself ran the RT-PCR reads through MiXCR, one entry per CDR3 protein. The sample yields 550,000 to 800,000 distinct CDR3 sequences, approximately 15% seen once. Of note for this clonotype: What it recognizes is unknown.

Germline assignment: CDR1 SQVTM and CDR2 ANQGSEA. The CDR3 sequence is 14 residues long. After removal of 4 bases from V and 5 bases from J, the junction contained 8 bases not matched to a gene. Sequencing used PBMCs from blood, obtained 14 days before vaccination. The rearrangement joins TRBV29-1 to TRBJ2-3, with 8 bases identical to TRBD2. The source of this sequence is a man in his forties or fifties who received an inactivated influenza vaccine. The CDR3 region has the DNA TGCAGCGTTGCCCCGGGGGGGCCGGAAGATACGCAGTATTTT. Its protein is CSVAPGGPEDTQYF.